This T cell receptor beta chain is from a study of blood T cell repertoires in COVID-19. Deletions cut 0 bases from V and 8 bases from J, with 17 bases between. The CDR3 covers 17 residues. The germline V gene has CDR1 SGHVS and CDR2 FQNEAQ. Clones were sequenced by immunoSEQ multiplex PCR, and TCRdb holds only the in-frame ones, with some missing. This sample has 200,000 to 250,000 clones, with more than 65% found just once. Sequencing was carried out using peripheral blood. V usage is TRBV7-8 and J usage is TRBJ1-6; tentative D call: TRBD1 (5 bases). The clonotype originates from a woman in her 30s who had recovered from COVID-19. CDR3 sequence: CASSLALPSGWDSPLHF. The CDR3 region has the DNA TGTGCCAGCAGCTTAGCGCTGCCCTCAGGGTGGGATTCACCCCTCCACTTT.